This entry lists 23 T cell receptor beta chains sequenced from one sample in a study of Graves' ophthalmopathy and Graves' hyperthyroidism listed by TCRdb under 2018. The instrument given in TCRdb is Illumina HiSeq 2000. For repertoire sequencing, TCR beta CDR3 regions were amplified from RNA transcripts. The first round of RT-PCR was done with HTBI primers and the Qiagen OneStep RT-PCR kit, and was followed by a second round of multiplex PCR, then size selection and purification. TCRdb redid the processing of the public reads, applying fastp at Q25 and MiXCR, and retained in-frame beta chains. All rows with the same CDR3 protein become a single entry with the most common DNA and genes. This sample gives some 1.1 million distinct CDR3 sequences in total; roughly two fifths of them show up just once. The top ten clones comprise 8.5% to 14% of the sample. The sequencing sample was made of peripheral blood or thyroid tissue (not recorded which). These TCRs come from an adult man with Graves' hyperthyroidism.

The CDR3 DNA sequence: TGTGCCAGCAGCCTAACAGCGGGGGACTCCTACGAGCAGTACTTC. It yields the protein CASSLTAGDSYEQYF. The V and J genes are TRBV3-1 and TRBJ2-5; TRBD2 matches 8 bases. The DNA end is more similar to TRBJ2-7, so the J call may be wrong. CDR1 and CDR2 (germline): LGHDT, YNNKEL (reference sequence). There are 15 residues in the CDR3.

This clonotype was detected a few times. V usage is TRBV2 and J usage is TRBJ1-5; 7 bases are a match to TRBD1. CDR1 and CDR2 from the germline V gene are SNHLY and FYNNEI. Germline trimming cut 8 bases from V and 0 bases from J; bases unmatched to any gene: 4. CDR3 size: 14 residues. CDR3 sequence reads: CASGGQASNQPQHF. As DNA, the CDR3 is TGTGCCAGCGGAGGACAGGCTAGCAATCAGCCCCAGCATTTT. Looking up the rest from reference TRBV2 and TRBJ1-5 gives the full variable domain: EPEVTQTPSHQVTQMGQEVILRCVPISNHLYFYWYRQILGQKVEFLVSFYNNEISEKSEIFDDQFSVERPDGSNFTLKIRSTKLEDSAMYFCASGGQASNQPQHFGDGTRLSIL.

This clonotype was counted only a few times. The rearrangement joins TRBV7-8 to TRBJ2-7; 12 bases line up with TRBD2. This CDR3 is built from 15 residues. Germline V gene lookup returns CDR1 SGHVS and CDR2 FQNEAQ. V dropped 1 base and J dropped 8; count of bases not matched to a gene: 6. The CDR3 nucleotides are TGTGCCAGCAGCTTAGGCCTAGCGGGAGGGAGCCAGCAGTACTTC. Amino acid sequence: CASSLGLAGGSQQYF.

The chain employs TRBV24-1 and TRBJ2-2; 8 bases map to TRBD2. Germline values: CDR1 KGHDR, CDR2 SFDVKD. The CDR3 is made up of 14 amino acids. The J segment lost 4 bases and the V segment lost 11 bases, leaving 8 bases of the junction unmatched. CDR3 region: CASMERESTGELFF. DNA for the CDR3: TGTGCCAGCATGGAGCGGGAGAGCACCGGGGAGCTGTTTTTT.

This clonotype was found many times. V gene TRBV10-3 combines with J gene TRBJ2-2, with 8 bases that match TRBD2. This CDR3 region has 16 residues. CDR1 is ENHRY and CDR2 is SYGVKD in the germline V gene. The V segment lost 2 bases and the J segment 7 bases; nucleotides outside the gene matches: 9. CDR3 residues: CAISERGIAGIGELFF. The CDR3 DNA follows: TGTGCCATCAGTGAGCGGGGTATAGCGGGAATCGGGGAGCTGTTTTTT.

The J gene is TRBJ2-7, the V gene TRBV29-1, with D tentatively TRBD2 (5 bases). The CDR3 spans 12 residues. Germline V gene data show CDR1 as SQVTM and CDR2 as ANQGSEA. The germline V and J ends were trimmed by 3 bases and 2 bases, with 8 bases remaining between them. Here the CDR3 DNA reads TGCAGCGTTGAGGAGGCTCCCTACGAGCAGTACTTC. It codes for CSVEEAPYEQYF.

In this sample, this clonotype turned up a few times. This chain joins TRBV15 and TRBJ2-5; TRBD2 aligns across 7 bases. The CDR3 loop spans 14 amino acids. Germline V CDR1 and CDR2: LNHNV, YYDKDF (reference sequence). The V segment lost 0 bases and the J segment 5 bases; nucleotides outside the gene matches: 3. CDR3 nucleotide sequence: TGTGCCACCAGCAGAGATGGGGGAGGGGAGACCCAGTACTTC. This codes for CATSRDGGGETQYF.

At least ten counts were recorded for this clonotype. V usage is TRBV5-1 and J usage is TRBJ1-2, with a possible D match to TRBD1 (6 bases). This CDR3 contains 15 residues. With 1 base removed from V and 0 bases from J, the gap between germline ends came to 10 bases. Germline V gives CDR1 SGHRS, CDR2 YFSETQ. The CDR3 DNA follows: TGCGCCAGCAGCTTGTTGGACAGTACTAACTATGGCTACACCTTC. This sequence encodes CASSLLDSTNYGYTF.

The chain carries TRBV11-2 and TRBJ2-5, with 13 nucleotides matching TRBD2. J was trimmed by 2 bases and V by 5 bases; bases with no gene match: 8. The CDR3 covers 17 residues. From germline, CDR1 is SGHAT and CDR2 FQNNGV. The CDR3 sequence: CASSNGLAGEIQETQYF. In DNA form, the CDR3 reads TGTGCCAGCAGCAACGGACTAGCGGGGGAGATTCAAGAGACCCAGTACTTC. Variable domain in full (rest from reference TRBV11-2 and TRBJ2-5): EAGVAQSPRYKIIEKRQSVAFWCNPISGHATLYWYQQILGQGPKLLIQFQNNGVVDDSQLPKDRFSAERLKGVDSTLKIQPAKLEDSAVYLCASSNGLAGEIQETQYFGPGTRLLVL.

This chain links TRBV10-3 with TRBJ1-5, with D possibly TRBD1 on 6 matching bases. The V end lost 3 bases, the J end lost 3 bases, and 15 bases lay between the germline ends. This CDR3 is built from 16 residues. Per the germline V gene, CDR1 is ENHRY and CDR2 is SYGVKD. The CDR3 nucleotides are TGTGCCATCAGTGATCCCCCGGGGGGCTACAATCAGCCCCAGCATTTT. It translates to CAISDPPGGYNQPQHF.

The CDR3 spells CAQPPRTSGRSWWETQYF. For the CDR3, the DNA is TGTGCCCAACCCCCTCGGACTAGCGGGAGATCATGGTGGGAGACCCAGTACTTC. The J gene is TRBJ2-5, the V gene TRBV7-2; 13 positions match TRBD2. From germline, CDR1 is SGHTA and CDR2 FQGNSA. The trim removed 11 bases at V and 5 bases at J, leaving 20 bases unmatched. This CDR3 spans 18 amino acids.

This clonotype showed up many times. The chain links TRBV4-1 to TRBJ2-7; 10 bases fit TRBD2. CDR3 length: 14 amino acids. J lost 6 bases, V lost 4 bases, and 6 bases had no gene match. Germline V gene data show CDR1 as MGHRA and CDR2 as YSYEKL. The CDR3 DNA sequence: TGCGCCAGCAGCCGAATAGCGGGAGGCCTCGAGCAGTACTTC. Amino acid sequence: CASSRIAGGLEQYF.

CDR3 sequence (DNA): TGTGCCAGCAGCCAAGGGGGGACAGTTCAAGAGACCCAGTACTTC. Encoded protein: CASSQGGTVQETQYF. V and J are TRBV3-1 and TRBJ2-5; 7 nucleotides align to TRBD1. The CDR3 is 15 residues long. V lost 1 base and J lost 2; bases outside the gene matches: 4. CDR1 is LGHDT and CDR2 is YNNKEL in the germline V gene (reference sequence).

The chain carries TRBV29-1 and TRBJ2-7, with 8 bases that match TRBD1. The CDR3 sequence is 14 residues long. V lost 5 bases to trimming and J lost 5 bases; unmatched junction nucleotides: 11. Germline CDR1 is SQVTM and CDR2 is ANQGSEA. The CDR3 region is CSVSAGQVRNEQYF. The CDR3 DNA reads TGCAGCGTTTCCGCGGGACAGGTGCGAAACGAGCAGTACTTC.

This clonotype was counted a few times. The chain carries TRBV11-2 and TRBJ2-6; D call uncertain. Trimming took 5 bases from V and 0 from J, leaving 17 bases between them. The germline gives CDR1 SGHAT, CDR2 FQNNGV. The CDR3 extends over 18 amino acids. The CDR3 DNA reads TGTGCCAGCAGCCAAGATCGGTTAGTCTACTCTGGGGCCAACGTCCTGACTTTC. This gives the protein CASSQDRLVYSGANVLTF.

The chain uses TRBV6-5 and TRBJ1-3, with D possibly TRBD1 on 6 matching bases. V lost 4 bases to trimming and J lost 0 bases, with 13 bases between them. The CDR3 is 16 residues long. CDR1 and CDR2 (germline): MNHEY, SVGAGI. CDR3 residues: CASSLTGHLSGNTIYF. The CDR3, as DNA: TGTGCCAGCAGTTTAACAGGGCATCTCTCTGGAAACACCATATATTTT.

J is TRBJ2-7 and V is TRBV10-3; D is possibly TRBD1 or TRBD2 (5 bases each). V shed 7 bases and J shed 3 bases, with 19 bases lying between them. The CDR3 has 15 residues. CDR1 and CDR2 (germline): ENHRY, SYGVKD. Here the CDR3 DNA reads TGTGCCATCACGGCCGGCGGGCAGGGTTACTACGAGCAGTACTTC. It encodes CAITAGGQGYYEQYF.

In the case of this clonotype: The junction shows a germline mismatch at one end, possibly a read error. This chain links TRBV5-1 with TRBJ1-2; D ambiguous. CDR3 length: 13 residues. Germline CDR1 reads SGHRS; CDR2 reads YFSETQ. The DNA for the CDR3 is TGCACCAGCAGAGACGACGGTCCCTATGGCTACACCTTC. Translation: CTSRDDGPYGYTF. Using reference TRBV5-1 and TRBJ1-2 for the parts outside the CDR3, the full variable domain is KAGVTQTPRYLIKTRGQQVTLSCSPISGHRSVSWYQQTPGQGLQFLFEYFSETQRNKGNFPGRFSGRQFSNSRSEMNVSTLELGDSALYLCTSRDDGPYGYTFGSGTRLTVV.

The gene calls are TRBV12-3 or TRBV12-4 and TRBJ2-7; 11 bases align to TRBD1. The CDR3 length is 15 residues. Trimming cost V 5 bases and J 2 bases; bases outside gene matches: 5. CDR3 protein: CASSHTGQGAYEQYF. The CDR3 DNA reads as TGTGCCAGCAGTCACACGGGACAGGGGGCCTACGAGCAGTACTTC.

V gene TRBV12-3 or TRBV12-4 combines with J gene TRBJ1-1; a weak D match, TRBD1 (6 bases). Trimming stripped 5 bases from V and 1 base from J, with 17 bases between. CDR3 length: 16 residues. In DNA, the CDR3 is TGTGCCAGCAGTCCCACTCGGCAGGGGAGGAACACTGAAGCTTTCTTT. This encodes CASSPTRQGRNTEAFF.

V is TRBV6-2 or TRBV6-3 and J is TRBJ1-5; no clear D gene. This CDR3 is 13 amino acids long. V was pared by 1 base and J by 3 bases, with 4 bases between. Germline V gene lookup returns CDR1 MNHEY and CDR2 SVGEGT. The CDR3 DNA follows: TGTGCCAGCAGTTACTGGGACAATCAGCCCCAGCATTTT. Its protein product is CASSYWDNQPQHF.

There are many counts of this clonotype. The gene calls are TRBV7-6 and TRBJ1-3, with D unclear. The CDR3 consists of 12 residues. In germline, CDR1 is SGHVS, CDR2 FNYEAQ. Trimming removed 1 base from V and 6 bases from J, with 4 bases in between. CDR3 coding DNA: TGTGCCAGCAGCTTAGATGCAAACACCATATATTTT. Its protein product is CASSLDANTIYF.

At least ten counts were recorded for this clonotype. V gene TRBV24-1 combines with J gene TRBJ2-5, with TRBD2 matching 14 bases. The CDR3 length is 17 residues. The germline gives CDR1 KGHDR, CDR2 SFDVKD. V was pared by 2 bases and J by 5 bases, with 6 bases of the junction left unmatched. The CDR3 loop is CATSDSTSGGARETQYF. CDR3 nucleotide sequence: TGTGCCACCAGTGATTCGACTAGCGGGGGGGCGCGGGAGACCCAGTACTTC.